This TCR beta chain was identified during a study of shared clonotypes between healthy human individuals. The germline gives CDR1 LNHNV, CDR2 YYDKDF (reference sequence). The trim removed 3 bases at V and 4 bases at J, leaving 4 bases unmatched. The CDR3 covers 14 residues. A deep-level run was used for the assay. The data were produced by immunoSEQ multiplex PCR, yet TCRdb's version contains in-frame clones alone and is incomplete. The sample records about 460,000 clones, approximately 77% being singletons. V gene TRBV15 combines with J gene TRBJ2-7; TRBD2 matches 9 bases. Material for sequencing was PBMCs. The TCR originated in a woman aged 35 to 49 in good health. Some clones in this sample may be carry-over from other donors' samples. The CDR3 sequence is CATSRLLAGYEQYF. The DNA of the CDR3 is TGTGCCACCAGCAGGCTCCTAGCGGGATACGAGCAGTACTTC.